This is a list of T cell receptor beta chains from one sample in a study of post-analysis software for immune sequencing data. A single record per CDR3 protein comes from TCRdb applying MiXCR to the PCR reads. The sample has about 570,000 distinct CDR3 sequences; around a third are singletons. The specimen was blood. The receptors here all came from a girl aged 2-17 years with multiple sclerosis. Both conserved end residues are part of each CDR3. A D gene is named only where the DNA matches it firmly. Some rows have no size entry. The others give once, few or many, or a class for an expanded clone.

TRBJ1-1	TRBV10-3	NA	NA	TGTGCCATCAATGGTGGGGACACTGAAGCTTTCTTT	CAINGGDTEAFF
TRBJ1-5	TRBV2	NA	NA	TGTGCCAGCAGTGAAGACAGGGATCAGCCCCAGCATTTT	CASSEDRDQPQHF
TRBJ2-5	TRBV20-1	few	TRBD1	TGCAGTGCTAGAACAGGGGTAGAGACCCAGTACTTC	CSARTGVETQYF
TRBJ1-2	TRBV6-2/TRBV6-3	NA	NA	TGTGCCAGCAGTTACTCCCCAGGGACCCCCTACTATGGCTACACCTTC	CASSYSPGTPYYGYTF
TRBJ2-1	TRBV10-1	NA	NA	TGCGCCAGCAAGGGGGTTGGGACCTTCTTAGCGGGCGTAAATTACAATGAGCAGTTCTTC	CASKGVGTFLAGVNYNEQFF
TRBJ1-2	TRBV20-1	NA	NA	TGCAGTGCTCCCACGGGAAGTAACTATGGCTACACCTTC	CSAPTGSNYGYTF
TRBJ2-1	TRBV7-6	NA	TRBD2	TGTGCCAGCAGCTTAGCCGGGCGGGGGGGCCTCAATGAGCAGTTCTTC	CASSLAGRGGLNEQFF
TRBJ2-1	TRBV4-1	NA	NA	TGCGCCAGCAGCCACTTAGGCATGGCTTCCAATGAGCAGTTCTTC	CASSHLGMASNEQFF
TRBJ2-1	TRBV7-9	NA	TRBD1	TGTGCCAGCAGCTTAGGTGATTGGGACAGCAATGAGCAGTTCTTC	CASSLGDWDSNEQFF
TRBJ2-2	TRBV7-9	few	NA	TGTGCCAGCAGCCCTCCGGGCCTGCCAAACACCGGGGAGCTGTTTTTT	CASSPPGLPNTGELFF
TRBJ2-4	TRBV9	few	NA	TGTGCCAGCAGCGCCCTAACAGGCCTGGGAAACATTCAGTACTTC	CASSALTGLGNIQYF
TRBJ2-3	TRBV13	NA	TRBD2	TGTGCCAGCAGCTCCGCCAGCGGGGGGCGCACAGATGTGCAGTATTTT	CASSSASGGRTDVQYF
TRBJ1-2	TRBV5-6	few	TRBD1	TGTGCCAGCAGCTTGATTCGGTGGGGACAGACCTATGGCTACACCTTC	CASSLIRWGQTYGYTF
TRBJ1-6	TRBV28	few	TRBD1	TGTGCCAGCAGTTTAATGGGACAGCCTTCGAGCTCCTATAATTCACCCCTCCACTTT	CASSLMGQPSSSYNSPLHF
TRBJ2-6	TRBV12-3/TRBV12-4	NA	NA	TGTGCCAGCAGTTTTTGGACTGGGGCCAACGTCCTGACTTTC	CASSFWTGANVLTF
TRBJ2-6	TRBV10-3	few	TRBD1	TGTGCCATCAGTGAGTCGACTCGACAGGGGGCCGGCAACGTCCTGACTTTC	CAISESTRQGAGNVLTF
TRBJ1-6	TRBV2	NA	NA	TGTGCCAGCAGAATCCCATCCGGGACTGGGAATTCACCCCTCCACTTT	CASRIPSGTGNSPLHF
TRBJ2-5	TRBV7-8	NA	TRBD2	TGTGCCGGCAGCTTAGATCAGCGGGGTGCCTACAATGAGCAGTACTTC	CAGSLDQRGAYNEQYF
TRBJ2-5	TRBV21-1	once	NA	TGTGCCAGCAGCAAAGAACGAAAGGGCGGTGCGTGGGAGCAGTACTTC	CASSKERKGGAWEQYF
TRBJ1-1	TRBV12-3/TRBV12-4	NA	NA	TGTGCCAGCAGTTTTAACGGGAGAGAAGCTTTCTTT	CASSFNGREAFF
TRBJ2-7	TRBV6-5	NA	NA	TGTGCCAGCAGTTGGCCGGGGGTATACGAGCAGTACTTC	CASSWPGVYEQYF
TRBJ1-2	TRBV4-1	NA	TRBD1	TGCGCCAGCAGCCAAGAGCAGGGGGCGGCGGCTGGCTACACCTTC	CASSQEQGAAAGYTF
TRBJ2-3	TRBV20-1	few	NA	TGCAGTGCTGCAATCGCCTCCGATACGCAGTATTTT	CSAAIASDTQYF
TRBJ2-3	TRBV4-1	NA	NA	TGCGCCAGCAGCCAATGGGACAGCACAGATACGCAGTATTTT	CASSQWDSTDTQYF
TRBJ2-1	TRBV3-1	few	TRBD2	TGTGCCAGCAGCCAAGACGCCGGGGCGGGGGGGCACAATGAGCAGTTCTTC	CASSQDAGAGGHNEQFF
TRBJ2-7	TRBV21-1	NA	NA	TGTGCCAGCAGCGGAACTAGCGGGGGCCGAGAGCAGTACTTC	CASSGTSGGREQYF
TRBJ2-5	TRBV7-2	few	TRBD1	TGTGCCAGCAGACACGACAGGGGGCAATCAGAGACCCAGTACTTC	CASRHDRGQSETQYF
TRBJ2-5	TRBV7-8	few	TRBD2	TGTGCCAGCAGCTTAAGTCCCGGGGGGGAGACCCAGTACTTC	CASSLSPGGETQYF
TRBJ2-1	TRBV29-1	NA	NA	TGCAGCGCTGAATCTAGAAGCTCCTACAATGAGCAGTGCTTC	CSAESRSSYNEQCF
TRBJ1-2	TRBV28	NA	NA	TGTGCCAGCAGTTTATTGGGGTTTATGGGGGGCTACACCTTC	CASSLLGFMGGYTF
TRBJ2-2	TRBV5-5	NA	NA	TGTGTCAGCAGCTCCGGAGGCACGAACACCGGGGAGCGGTTTTTT	CVSSSGGTNTGERFF
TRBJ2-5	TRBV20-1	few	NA	TGCAGTGCTAGAGATGAAGAGACCCAGTACTTC	CSARDEETQYF
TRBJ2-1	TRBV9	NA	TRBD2	TGTGCCAGCGGTCCTAGCGGGGGTTCCTACAATGAGCAGTTCTTC	CASGPSGGSYNEQFF
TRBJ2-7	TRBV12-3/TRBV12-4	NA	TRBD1	TGTGCCAGCAGCCTTAGGACAGGGGGCTCCTACAATGAGCAGTACTTC	CASSLRTGGSYNEQYF
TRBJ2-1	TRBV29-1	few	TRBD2	TGCAGCGTTGAGGGGGGGACCTACAATGAGCAGTTCTTC	CSVEGGTYNEQFF
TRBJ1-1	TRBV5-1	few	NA	TGCGCCAGCAGCTTCAGGGTGGGCACTGAAGCTTTCTTT	CASSFRVGTEAFF
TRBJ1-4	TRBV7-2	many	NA	TGTGCCAGCAGCCCACAGGGATCTGAAAAACTGTTTTTT	CASSPQGSEKLFF
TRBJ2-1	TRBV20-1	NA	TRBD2	TGCAGTGCCACAACTAGCGGGAGTAACAATGAGCAGTTCTTC	CSATTSGSNNEQFF
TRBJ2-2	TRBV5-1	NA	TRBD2	TGCGCCAGCAGCTTGGATGGTAGCGGGGTTGCCGGGGAGCTGTTTTTT	CASSLDGSGVAGELFF
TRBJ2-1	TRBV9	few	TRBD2	TGTGCCAGCAGCGTAGGGCAAGCGGGGGTGGATGGCAATGAGCAGTTCTTC	CASSVGQAGVDGNEQFF
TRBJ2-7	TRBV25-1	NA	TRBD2	TGTGCCAGCAGTGGCGTGGAATGGGGGAGGGTACCCTTAGTCTACGAGCAGTACTTC	CASSGVEWGRVPLVYEQYF
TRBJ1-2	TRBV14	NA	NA	TGTGCCAGCAGCCTCAGGGACCGGGGGCTTTGGGGCTACACCTTC	CASSLRDRGLWGYTF
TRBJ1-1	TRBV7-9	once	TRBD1	TGTGCCAGCAGCTTACCCGGGGGACAGGGAGCTTTCTTT	CASSLPGGQGAFF
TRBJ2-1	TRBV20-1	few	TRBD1	TGCAGTGCTTCCGACAGGGTGATGATCCCTTACAATGAGCAGTTCTTC	CSASDRVMIPYNEQFF
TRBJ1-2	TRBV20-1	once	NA	TGCAGTGCTAGGGTTGGGGGGGGTGGCTACACCTTC	CSARVGGGGYTF
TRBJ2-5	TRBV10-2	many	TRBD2	TGCGCCAGCCTAGCGGGGAGCCAAGAGACCCAGTACTTC	CASLAGSQETQYF
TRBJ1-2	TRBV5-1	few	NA	TGCGCCAGCAGCTTGGATGACAGATCGGGAGGCTACACCTTC	CASSLDDRSGGYTF
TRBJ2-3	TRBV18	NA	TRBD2	TGTGCCAGCTCGCTTGGGACTAGCGGGGCCTGGGATACGCAGTATTTT	CASSLGTSGAWDTQYF
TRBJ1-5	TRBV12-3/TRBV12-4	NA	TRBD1	TGTGCCAGCAGTCAGGGGGCTGGAGGCAATCAGCCCCAGCATTTT	CASSQGAGGNQPQHF
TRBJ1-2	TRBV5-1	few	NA	TGCGCCAGCAGCTTGGAAGGAAACGGAAACTATGGCTACACCTTC	CASSLEGNGNYGYTF
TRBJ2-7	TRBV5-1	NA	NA	TGCGCCAGCAGCCCGGGGTCAGCGGTCTACGAGCAGTACTTC	CASSPGSAVYEQYF
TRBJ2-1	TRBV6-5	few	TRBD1	TGTGCCCGTTTCGGGGACAGGGCTTCCTACAATGAGCAGTTCTTC	CARFGDRASYNEQFF
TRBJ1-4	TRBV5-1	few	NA	TGCGCCAGCAGCTTGAGAGGGGAGAATGAAAAACTGTTTTTT	CASSLRGENEKLFF
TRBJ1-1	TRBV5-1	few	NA	TGCGCCAGCAGCTTGGGACAGCGGAATGAAGCTTTCTTT	CASSLGQRNEAFF
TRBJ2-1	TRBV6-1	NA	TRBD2	TGTGCCAGCAGTGGCGGACTAGCGGGGGCCGACACCTACAATGAGCAGTTCTTC	CASSGGLAGADTYNEQFF
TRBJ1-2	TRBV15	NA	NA	TGTGCCACCAGCAGAGGCGGGCAGGAGGCTCATGGCTACACCTTC	CATSRGGQEAHGYTF
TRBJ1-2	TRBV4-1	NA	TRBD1	TGCGCCAGCAGCCGCGGGGGACAGGGGGTATCTAACTATGGCTACACCTTC	CASSRGGQGVSNYGYTF
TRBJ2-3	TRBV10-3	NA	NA	TGTGCCATCAGTGATGATGAGAGAGATACGCAGTATTTT	CAISDDERDTQYF
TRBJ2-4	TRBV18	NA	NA	TGTGCCAGCTCACCACGTACGTCCCAGGGTCCCAGAAACATTCAGTACTTC	CASSPRTSQGPRNIQYF